This T cell receptor (beta chain) was sequenced for a study of CD8 T cells in Susac syndrome. Sequencing of TCR beta covered CD8+ and CD4+ T cells obtained from blood. TEMRA cells were enriched by FACS, and CD4+ and CD8+ T cells were negatively isolated. In its sample, this clonotype was seen once. Random hexamers were used to reverse transcribe the RNA input (0.5 to 1 ug). TCR beta CDR3 was amplified by immunoSEQ covering 54 Vbeta and 13 Jbeta. TCRdb itself ran the immunoSEQ multiplex PCR reads through MiXCR, one entry per CDR3 protein. The sample lists about 300,000 distinct CDR3 sequences; roughly 85% were seen once. Sequencing was carried out using CD8+ T cells from PBMCs. The clonotype comes from a human donor with multiple sclerosis.

The CDR3 nucleotides are TGCAGTGCTAGAGAGGCTAGCGGGAGCGCCTACGAGCAGTACTTC. As protein: CSAREASGSAYEQYF. This chain uses TRBV20-1 with TRBJ2-7; 10 nucleotides line up with TRBD2. Trimming took 0 bases from V and 2 from J; bases not matched to a gene: 4. Germline V gene data show CDR1 as DFQATT and CDR2 as SNEGSKA (reference sequence). This CDR3 is 15 amino acids long.